The rows below give T cell receptor beta chains drawn from one sample of a study of T cell responses to AZD1222 COVID-19 vaccine. This table comes from immunoSEQ multiplex PCR, and its TCRdb copy is limited to in-frame clones, with some not included. The sample consists of 150,000 to 200,000 clones, 90% to 95% of them appearing once. This sample comprised peripheral blood, obtained 28 days after the second dose of the MenACWY control vaccine. These receptors were collected from an adult who received the MenACWY meningococcal vaccine as a control. The CDR3 runs from the conserved cysteine through the conserved F or W. A D gene is named only where the DNA matches it firmly. Clone size is not always given. Where it is, it says once, few, many or a class for expanded clones.

d_gene: TRBD2; j_gene: TRBJ2-5; v_gene: TRBV5-1; abundance: -; CDR3nt: TGCGCCAGCAGCTTTAACGTGGGACTAGGCCAAGAGACCCAGTACTTC; CDR3aa: CASSFNVGLGQETQYF
d_gene: TRBD2; j_gene: TRBJ2-1; v_gene: TRBV7-3; abundance: -; CDR3nt: TGTGCCAGCAGCTTAATTCAAGCGGGAGGGCGGAATGAGCAGTTCTTC; CDR3aa: CASSLIQAGGRNEQFF
d_gene: -; j_gene: TRBJ1-5; v_gene: TRBV6-6; abundance: -; CDR3nt: TGTGCCAGCAGCCGGGGGACATTTGATCAGCCCCAGCATTTT; CDR3aa: CASSRGTFDQPQHF
d_gene: -; j_gene: TRBJ2-7; v_gene: TRBV29-1; abundance: -; CDR3nt: TGCAGCGTCACCCGGGGCGTTTACGAGCAGTACTTC; CDR3aa: CSVTRGVYEQYF
d_gene: -; j_gene: TRBJ2-6; v_gene: TRBV5-1; abundance: -; CDR3nt: TGCGCCAGCAGCTCGCGGGGGGCCAACGTCCTGACTTTC; CDR3aa: CASSSRGANVLTF
d_gene: -; j_gene: TRBJ2-1; v_gene: TRBV4-1; abundance: -; CDR3nt: TGCGCCAGCAGCCAAGAGCGGGTAGCCTATGGTGAGCAGTTCTTC; CDR3aa: CASSQERVAYGEQFF
d_gene: TRBD2; j_gene: TRBJ2-3; v_gene: TRBV5-1; abundance: -; CDR3nt: TGCGCCAGCAGCTTACTAGCGGGAAGGGCAGATACGCAGTATTTT; CDR3aa: CASSLLAGRADTQYF
d_gene: TRBD1; j_gene: TRBJ1-2; v_gene: TRBV30; abundance: -; CDR3nt: TGTGCCTGGAGCCAGACAGGGGCTGGCTACACCTTC; CDR3aa: CAWSQTGAGYTF
d_gene: TRBD1; j_gene: TRBJ2-5; v_gene: TRBV7-9; abundance: -; CDR3nt: TGTGCCAGCAGCCCCCTCGGGACAGGGGAAGAGACCCAGTACTTC; CDR3aa: CASSPLGTGEETQYF
d_gene: -; j_gene: TRBJ2-7; v_gene: TRBV11-2; abundance: -; CDR3nt: TGTGCCAGCAGCTTAGAGTCGGGGGTTTTTTACGAGCAGTACTTC; CDR3aa: CASSLESGVFYEQYF
d_gene: -; j_gene: TRBJ1-3; v_gene: TRBV7-3; abundance: -; CDR3nt: TGTGCCAGCAGGCCGGGGGTTGGAAACACCATATATTTT; CDR3aa: CASRPGVGNTIYF
d_gene: TRBD2; j_gene: TRBJ2-1; v_gene: TRBV7-8; abundance: -; CDR3nt: TGTGCCAGCAGTTTTCTCCAGCGGGAGGGCCGATCTGAGCAGTTCTTC; CDR3aa: CASSFLQREGRSEQFF
d_gene: -; j_gene: TRBJ1-3; v_gene: TRBV19; abundance: -; CDR3nt: TGTGCCAGTAGTATAGGAGGGAACAGGGCTGGAAACACCATATATTTT; CDR3aa: CASSIGGNRAGNTIYF
d_gene: TRBD1; j_gene: TRBJ1-5; v_gene: TRBV29-1; abundance: -; CDR3nt: TGCAGCGTCCAGGACAGGGTAAATCAGCCCCAGCATTTT; CDR3aa: CSVQDRVNQPQHF
d_gene: -; j_gene: TRBJ1-1; v_gene: TRBV7-3; abundance: -; CDR3nt: TGTGCCAGCAGCTTAATAGGGGAGAGCACTGAAGCTTTCTTT; CDR3aa: CASSLIGESTEAFF
d_gene: TRBD2; j_gene: TRBJ2-1; v_gene: TRBV28; abundance: -; CDR3nt: TGTGCCAGCAGTGAACAAGGAATCCTAGCGGGCTCCTACAATGAGCAGTTCTTC; CDR3aa: CASSEQGILAGSYNEQFF
d_gene: -; j_gene: TRBJ2-1; v_gene: TRBV4-2; abundance: once; CDR3nt: TGTGCCAGCAGCCCCAGGTATGACCATGAGCAGTTCTTC; CDR3aa: CASSPRYDHEQFF
d_gene: -; j_gene: TRBJ2-3; v_gene: TRBV4-2; abundance: -; CDR3nt: TGTGCCAGCAGCCACCCCCCTGGTAGCGGAGACACAGATACGCAGTATTTT; CDR3aa: CASSHPPGSGDTDTQYF
d_gene: -; j_gene: TRBJ1-1; v_gene: TRBV28; abundance: -; CDR3nt: TGTGCCAGCCTTAGAAGGGGCGCGAACACTGAAGCTTTCTTT; CDR3aa: CASLRRGANTEAFF
d_gene: -; j_gene: TRBJ2-7; v_gene: TRBV3-1/TRBV3-2; abundance: -; CDR3nt: TGTGCCAGCAGCCAAGATAGGTGGGGGACCTACGAGCAGTACTTC; CDR3aa: CASSQDRWGTYEQYF
d_gene: TRBD2; j_gene: TRBJ2-7; v_gene: TRBV9; abundance: few; CDR3nt: TGTGCCAGCAGCTCCGCGGCTAGCGGATCCTACGAGCAGTACTTC; CDR3aa: CASSSAASGSYEQYF
d_gene: TRBD2; j_gene: TRBJ2-1; v_gene: TRBV27; abundance: -; CDR3nt: TGTGCCAGCAGTCCGCGGACTAGCGGGAGGGGGAATGAGCAGTTCTTC; CDR3aa: CASSPRTSGRGNEQFF
d_gene: -; j_gene: TRBJ2-2; v_gene: TRBV7-9; abundance: -; CDR3nt: TGTGCCAGCAGCCGTCTGAAGGGGTCCGGGGAGCTGTTTTTT; CDR3aa: CASSRLKGSGELFF
d_gene: -; j_gene: TRBJ1-5; v_gene: TRBV30; abundance: -; CDR3nt: TGTGCCTGGAGTGTACCCGGGGGGTATCAGCCCCAGCATTTT; CDR3aa: CAWSVPGGYQPQHF
d_gene: -; j_gene: TRBJ1-2; v_gene: TRBV19; abundance: -; CDR3nt: TGTGCCAGTAGTGGAGGCCGCAACTATGGCTACACCTTC; CDR3aa: CASSGGRNYGYTF
d_gene: TRBD2; j_gene: TRBJ2-7; v_gene: TRBV7-3; abundance: -; CDR3nt: TGTGCCAGCAGCCCTACGCCTAGCGGCCGCCTTAACGAGCAGTACTTC; CDR3aa: CASSPTPSGRLNEQYF
d_gene: TRBD2; j_gene: TRBJ2-1; v_gene: TRBV30; abundance: once; CDR3nt: TGTGCCTGGGGGGACTGGGCGGGAGGGGAGCAGTTCTTC; CDR3aa: CAWGDWAGGEQFF
d_gene: -; j_gene: TRBJ1-1; v_gene: TRBV19; abundance: -; CDR3nt: TGTGCCAGTAGTATTGCTCCGGGACGTTCGAACACTGAAGCTTTCTTT; CDR3aa: CASSIAPGRSNTEAFF
d_gene: TRBD1; j_gene: TRBJ2-3; v_gene: TRBV5-1; abundance: -; CDR3nt: TGCGCCAGCAGCTTGGGGGCAGGGGGAACAGATACGCAGTATTTT; CDR3aa: CASSLGAGGTDTQYF